The sequence of this TCR beta chain was determined in a study of T cell responses to AZD1222 COVID-19 vaccine. Study results and limitations: Clonal diversity was possibly underestimated, and the donors were mostly white British, with more females. In the spike-specific TCR repertoire, nearly half reportedly target unmutated variant regions. Recipients of AZD1222 seropositive at baseline numbered only 5 or 6.

The CDR3 has 15 amino acids. V was pared by 4 bases and J by 1 base, with 11 bases between. Germline V gene lookup returns CDR1 LGHDT and CDR2 YNNKEL (reference sequence). Profiling relied on immunoSEQ multiplex PCR, and the TCRdb table lists in-frame clones only, not all of them. Here the sample spans 250,000 to 300,000 clones, approximately 94% being singletons. On this clone itself: What it recognizes is unknown.

The clonotype originates from an adult who received the AZD1222 COVID-19 vaccine. The chain combines TRBV3-1 (or the pseudogene TRBV3-2) with TRBJ1-5, with D possibly matching TRBD1 (6 bases). The sample in question was peripheral blood, obtained 28 days after the second AZD1222 dose. CDR3 coding DNA: TGTGCCAGCAGCCCTGCAGGGGCGAGCAATCAGCCCCAGCATTTT. Translation gives CASSPAGASNQPQHF.